This entry is about one T cell receptor beta chain. Its antigen is unidentified. Sequencing was performed with immunoSEQ multiplex PCR; in TCRdb, only in-frame clones are kept and a portion is missing. The table shows 40,000 or so clones, with 82% occurring only once. Trimming took off 0 bases at V and 7 bases at J, with 13 bases between the two ends. Germline V gene lookup returns CDR1 LGHNA and CDR2 YSLEER. The CDR3 has 14 amino acids. This specimen comes from a study of OX40 agonist ivuxolimab in advanced cancers. The wider study: Patients got intravenous ivuxolimab at 0.01 to 10 mg/kg every 2 weeks. The dose-escalation cohort had hepatocellular carcinoma, melanoma, renal cell or head and neck cancer.

Study observations and caveats: CD4+ T cells averaged fewer expanded clones than CD8+ T cells. Expanded peripheral T cells had an undetermined antigen specificity.

This receptor was obtained from an adult with an advanced solid tumor such as melanoma, head and neck, liver or kidney cancer. Sequencing used CD4+ or CD8+ T cells sorted from blood, obtained in a trial of the OX40 agonist ivuxolimab. The chain recombines TRBV4-3 with TRBJ2-7; TRBD2 might be the D (5 bases). The CDR3 DNA reads as TGCGCCAGCAGCCAAGATTATGCCTCGGGGGAGCAGTACTTC. Amino acid sequence: CASSQDYASGEQYF.